This T cell receptor (beta chain) appears in the sequencing data of a study of spatial heterogeneity in lung cancer. Study-level information: Each time, sequencing found more beta-chain sequences than alpha-chain sequences. Correlation of TCR transcript counts in tumor regions with a T cell module score from matched bulk RNA-seq was strong. Regarding the study as a whole: Mutation tallies in tumors tracked expanded intratumoral alpha and beta TCR counts.

Indicated time point: sample taken at primary tumor resection. Patients with untreated early-stage non-small cell lung cancer, numbering some 72, were the donors. The study sequenced unsorted whole RNA from tumor, nontumor lung or frozen PBMC. TCRdb independently ran MiXCR on the 5' RACE reads; one entry per CDR3 protein. The sample records 2,700 or so distinct CDR3 sequences, 5.5% being singletons. The CDR3 sequence is 14 residues long. Germline loops: CDR1 DFQATT, CDR2 SNEGSKA (reference sequence). V shed 1 base and J shed 2 bases, with 10 bases lying between them. A word on this clonotype: Its cognate antigen is unknown.

This clonotype was sampled from a male donor with early-stage non-small cell lung cancer. The chain combines TRBV20-1 with TRBJ2-3, with D possibly matching TRBD1 (5 bases). The material was lung tumor tissue, obtained at surgery. CDR3 nucleotides: TGCAGTGCTAGAGGACCAGGGAACACAGATACGCAGTATTTT. The encoded protein is CSARGPGNTDTQYF.